This TCR beta chain was sequenced during a study of blood T cell repertoires in COVID-19. The overall study: Donors in the United States, Italy and Spain gave samples during acute or convalescent COVID-19. PBMCs, B-cell-depleted T cells, or T cells provided the cDNA or gDNA that made up the material.

CDR1 is SGHKS and CDR2 is YYEKEE in the germline V gene (reference sequence). V gave up 0 bases and J gave up 3 bases; unmatched junction bases: 3. The CDR3 length is 15 residues. Living in 24 US areas, the participants were between roughly 18 and 89 years of age. Original processing methods: Amplification of reference gene primers provided the estimated nucleated cell counts. Libraries were prepared by immunoSEQ multiplex PCR; TCRdb keeps only in-frame clonotypes and omits some of them. V and J calls and clone size are as listed in that table; D and trimming were resolved from the DNA. The sample lists approximately 270,000 clones; about 91% were seen once.

The chain employs TRBV5-5 and TRBJ2-5, with TRBD1 matching 9 bases. The material sequenced was PBMCs or T cells enriched from blood (not recorded which). The TCR originated in a man in his forties who had been exposed to COVID-19. DNA of the CDR3: TGTGCCAGCAGCTTGGTGGGACAGGGAGAAGAGACCCAGTACTTC. Encoded protein: CASSLVGQGEETQYF.